This T cell receptor beta chain was sequenced for a study of T-cell reconstitution after alpha-beta-depleted transplantation in children (dated by TCRdb to the mid-2010s). For the wider study: Using TCR repertoire profiling, the study followed T-cell immune reconstitution in a quantitative way in children after TCRalphabeta/CD19-depleted allogeneic hematopoietic cell transplantation.

Library preparation used PCR. Instrument used: Illumina HiSeq 2500. TCR libraries were prepared with molecular barcoding, using unique molecular identifiers to normalize TCRbeta repertoire quantification. TCRdb trimmed the raw reads at Q25, called clones with MiXCR and kept productive beta chains. Identical CDR3 proteins give one entry, which carries the most common genes and DNA. The sample data list about 1,000,000 distinct CDR3 sequences, and roughly 31% of these were observed just once. Around 30% of the sample is in the top ten clones. CDR1 MNHEY and CDR2 SVGEGT were looked up in the germline V gene. Trimming at the junction amounts to 2 bases on V and 5 bases on J, and the germline ends lie 10 bases apart. Spanning cysteine to phenylalanine, the CDR3 consists of 13 amino acids. CDR3 DNA is the only sequence kept; it has 39 bases, read in frame from the first base. The meaning of the sample's treatment or condition label: allogeneic hematopoietic cell transplantation with graft depleted of TCRalphabeta T cells and CD19 B cells. The transplant recipients were children given TCRalphabeta/CD19-depleted allogeneic hematopoietic cell grafts.

The paper as a whole reports these results and caveats: In some patients, high TCRbeta diversity at day 60 was attributed to recipient T cells and intrathymic progenitors that had survived conditioning. Over the following months the frequencies of hyperexpanded clones went down, and after one year T-cell counts and TCRbeta diversity were mostly credited to newly produced T cells. About two months after transplant, the apparently early recovery of alphabetaT-cell counts reportedly depended on just several hundred clones that had expanded rapidly and came from non-depleted graft cells.

Worth noting for this clonotype: The specificity of this receptor is unknown. Base qualities are missing; no much larger clone stands one base away.

The clonotype originates from a boy under three years old who had a stem cell transplant for SCID, so the T cells may come from the graft donor. This specimen was PBMCs, mostly from graft donor cells, taken 360 days after TCRalphabeta/CD19-depleted stem cell transplant. This chain is built from TRBV6-2 or TRBV6-3 and TRBJ2-7; the D gene is perhaps TRBD1, on 6 matching bases. The DNA sequence is given as TGTGCCAGCAGTTACCCCAGGGACAACGAGCAGTACTTC. This is translated as CASSYPRDNEQYF.